The 2 T cell receptor beta chains reported below all come from one sample, sequenced in a study of blood T cells in healthy people across ages. Using a J-beta primer mix together with a sample-barcoded 5' primer, a second PCR was run for roughly 7 to 11 cycles. TCRdb reprocessed the 5' RACE reads via MiXCR and lists one record per CDR3 protein. The sample records approximately 1.5 million distinct CDR3 sequences, 34% being singletons. The material sequenced was blood. Receptor source: a woman in her 30s in good health.

This clonotype has a handful of counts. The CDR3 reads CSASDMLADTDTQYF. The CDR3 coding sequence is TGCAGTGCTAGCGATATGTTAGCGGACACAGATACGCAGTATTTT. V and J are TRBV20-1 and TRBJ2-3; weak D call: TRBD2 (6 bases). This CDR3 contains 15 residues. Per germline, CDR1 DFQATT and CDR2 SNEGSKA (reference sequence). The germline V and J ends were trimmed by 3 bases and 2 bases, with 15 bases remaining between them.

The chain employs TRBV15 and TRBJ2-5, with 7 bases aligning to TRBD1. This CDR3 region has 13 residues. After removal of 5 bases from V and 2 bases from J, the junction contained 2 bases not matched to a gene. Germline CDR1 is LNHNV and CDR2 is YYDKDF (reference sequence). CDR3 coding DNA: TGTGCCACCAGCGGGACAGAACAAGAGACCCAGTACTTC. Protein product: CATSGTEQETQYF.